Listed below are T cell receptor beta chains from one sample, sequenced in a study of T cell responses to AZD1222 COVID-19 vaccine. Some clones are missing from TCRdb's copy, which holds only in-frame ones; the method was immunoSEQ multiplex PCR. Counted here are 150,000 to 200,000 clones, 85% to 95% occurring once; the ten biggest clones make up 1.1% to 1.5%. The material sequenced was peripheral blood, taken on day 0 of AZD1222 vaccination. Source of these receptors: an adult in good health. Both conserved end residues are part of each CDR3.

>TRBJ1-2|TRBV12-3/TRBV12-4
CASSLKGAHGYTF
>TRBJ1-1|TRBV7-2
CASQVRAGDTEAFF
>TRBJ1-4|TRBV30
CAWSTPHRGQEKLFF
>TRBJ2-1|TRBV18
CASSRRGDRYNEQFF
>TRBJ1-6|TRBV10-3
CAISVDRALNSPLHF
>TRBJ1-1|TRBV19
CATVRGALNTEAFF
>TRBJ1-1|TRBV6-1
CASSEAFKAWVTEAFF
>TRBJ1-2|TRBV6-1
CASSEAVPGLPPNYGYTF
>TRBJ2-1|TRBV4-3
CASSLIAGGPYNEQFF
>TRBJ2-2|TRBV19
CASSIPQGPRYTGELFF
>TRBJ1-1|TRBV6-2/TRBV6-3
CASSYSSYTEAFF
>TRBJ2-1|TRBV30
CAWSVTGAQFF
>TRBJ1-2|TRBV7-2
CASSPTEWEGVNYGYTF
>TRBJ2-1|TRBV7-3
CASSLLAGVLNEQFF
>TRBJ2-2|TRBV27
CASIRDSRGGELFF
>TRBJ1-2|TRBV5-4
CASSWENYGYTF
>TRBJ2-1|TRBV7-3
CASSGVGTSATSEQFF
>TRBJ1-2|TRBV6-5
CASSYGGADYGYTF
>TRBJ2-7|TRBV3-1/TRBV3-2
CASSQGQTVNSYEQYF
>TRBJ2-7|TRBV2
CASRGQGAHEQYF
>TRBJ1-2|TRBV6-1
CASSEGKGQYGYTF
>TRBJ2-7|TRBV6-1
CASSEATGQSLYEQYF
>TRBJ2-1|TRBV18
CASSPPGRVEYNEQFF
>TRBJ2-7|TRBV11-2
CASSGGNRTWFSYEQYF
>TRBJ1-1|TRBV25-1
CASSEGREAFF
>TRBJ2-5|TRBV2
CASILQGGLQETQYF
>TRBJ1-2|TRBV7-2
CASSLGRQGIGYTF
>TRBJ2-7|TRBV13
CASSSTQGLAGESPYEQYF
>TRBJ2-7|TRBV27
CASSPTSEGSYEQYF
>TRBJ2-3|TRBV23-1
CALLRDTQYF
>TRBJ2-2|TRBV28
CASSQLAGGAGELFF
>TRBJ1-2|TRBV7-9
CASSSLVGSEYGYTF
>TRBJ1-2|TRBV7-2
CASSLMNRVRYGYTF
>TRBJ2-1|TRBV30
CAWTHSGGYNEQFF
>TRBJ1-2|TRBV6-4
CASSLTGGYGYTF
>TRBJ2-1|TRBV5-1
CASSSVLAGTQGNEQFF
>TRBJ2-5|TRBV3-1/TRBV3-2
CASSQEERGREETQYF
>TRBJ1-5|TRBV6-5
CASSLGQGSNQPQHF
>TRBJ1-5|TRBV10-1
CASSESRGNSNQPQHF
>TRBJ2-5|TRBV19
CASSIGDRPQETQYF